Each of the 18 T cell receptor beta chains below was sequenced from the same sample in a study of neurological immune-mediated disorders. One entry per CDR3 protein, called by TCRdb with MiXCR from the 5' RACE reads. The data contain fewer than 25,000 distinct CDR3 sequences, under 15% of them singletons. The sequencing input was PBMCs. Receptor source: a woman aged 40 to 50 with HTLV-1-associated myelopathy (HAM/TSP).

The CDR3 coding sequence is TGTGCCAGCTCACCTCTCGGGGACAGCTACAATTATCAGTTCTTC. As protein: CASSPLGDSYNYQFF. This chain uses TRBV18 with TRBJ2-1; the match to TRBD1 covers 7 bases. The V and J ends lost 3 bases and 13 bases, in that order; junction bases with no gene match: 15. The CDR3 spans 15 residues. Germline V lookup: CDR1 KGHSH, CDR2 LQKENI.

This clonotype was found many times. The rearrangement joins TRBV7-9 to TRBJ2-1, with 8 bases fitting TRBD1. The V and J ends lost 5 bases and 4 bases, in that order; junction bases with no gene match: 4. CDR1 is SEHNR, CDR2 FQNEAQ, per germline (reference sequence). This CDR3 is built from 14 residues. DNA of the CDR3: TGTGCCAGCAGCCCTGGACAGGGATACAATGAGCAGTTCTTC. It is translated as CASSPGQGYNEQFF.

This clonotype occurred many times. The V and J genes are TRBV29-1 and TRBJ2-4; 7 bases are a match to TRBD2. The CDR3 is 13 residues long. Germline V gene sequence: CDR1 SQVTM, CDR2 ANQGSEA. Trimming removed 6 bases from V and 1 base from J; junction bases left unmatched: 3. DNA of the CDR3: TGCAGCGTCGCGGGAGAGGCCAAAAACATTCAGTACTTC. It encodes CSVAGEAKNIQYF.

V gene TRBV2 combines with J gene TRBJ1-1; D is possibly TRBD1 (5 bases). V was cut by 8 bases and J by 2 bases, with 15 bases left in between. This CDR3 region has 14 residues. Germline V gene data show CDR1 as SNHLY and CDR2 as FYNNEI. Here the CDR3 DNA reads TGTGCCAGCCGAGGAGGGGAACCTAACACTGAAGCTTTCTTT. This encodes CASRGGEPNTEAFF.

The table lists this clonotype with many counts. The chain is built from TRBV5-1 and TRBJ2-3; 10 bases are a match to TRBD2. CDR1 is SGHRS, CDR2 YFSETQ, per germline. Germline trimming cut 4 bases from V and 1 base from J; bases unmatched to any gene: 15. CDR3 length: 19 amino acids. Written as DNA, the CDR3 is TGCGCCAGCAGCCCCATGACTAGCGGGTGGTCACCGGGCACAGATACGCAGTATTTT. Translated, it gives CASSPMTSGWSPGTDTQYF.

This clonotype has at least ten counts. One end of the junction does not line up with germline, which may come from a read error. V is TRBV4-3 and J is TRBJ1-2; weak D call: TRBD1 (5 bases). CDR3 length equals 16 residues. Per the germline V gene, CDR1 is LGHNA and CDR2 is YSLEER. This CDR3 reads CASSLRDGLANYVYTF. CDR3 sequence (DNA): TGCGCCAGCAGCCTCCGGGACGGCTTAGCTAACTATGTCTACACCTTC.

This clonotype was counted at least ten times. The CDR3 sequence is CASSPLDRATLAKNIQYF. CDR3 sequence (DNA): TGCGCCAGCAGCCCCTTGGACAGGGCCACCTTAGCCAAAAACATTCAGTACTTC. The J gene is TRBJ2-4, the V gene TRBV5-1; 8 nucleotides line up with TRBD1. With V trimmed by 4 bases and J by 0 bases, 12 bases remained unmatched. This CDR3 has 18 amino acids. Germline V lookup: CDR1 SGHRS, CDR2 YFSETQ.

In its sample, this clonotype was seen many times. The chain employs TRBV20-1 and TRBJ1-5; 10 nucleotides match TRBD1. The germline CDR1 and CDR2 sequences are DFQATT and SNEGSKA (reference sequence). V trimming: 0 bases; J trimming: 3 bases; junction bases outside the gene matches: 2. CDR3 length: 15 residues. The CDR3 region has the DNA TGCAGTGCTAGAGAGGACAGGGGGTACAATCAGCCCCAGCATTTT. The encoded protein is CSAREDRGYNQPQHF.

V and J are TRBV7-8 and TRBJ1-1; D gene ambiguous. Germline assignment: CDR1 SGHVS and CDR2 FQNEAQ. V was trimmed by 0 bases and J by 2 bases, leaving 4 bases between them. The length of the CDR3 is 13 residues. CDR3 nucleotide sequence: TGTGCCAGCAGCTTAGCGGGAAACACTGAAGCTTTCTTT. Its protein is CASSLAGNTEAFF.

This clonotype was found many times. V is TRBV5-6 and J is TRBJ2-1; possibly TRBD1 for D (6 bases). V was pared by 2 bases and J by 4 bases, with 13 bases between. This CDR3 spans 15 amino acids. Germline loops: CDR1 SGHDT, CDR2 YYEEEE. The chain's CDR3 is CASSLGTPNYNEQFF. CDR3 sequence (DNA): TGTGCCAGCAGCTTAGGGACACCCAATTACAATGAGCAGTTCTTC.

The gene calls are TRBV30 and TRBJ2-7; D ambiguous. The length of the CDR3 is 12 residues. The germline gives CDR1 GTSNPN, CDR2 SVGIG (reference sequence). Trimming removed 2 bases from V and 3 bases from J, with 8 bases in between. As DNA, the CDR3 is TGTGCCTGGAGTTCGGGCAGCTACGAGCAGTACGTC. Residues: CAWSSGSYEQYV.

In its sample, this clonotype was seen many times. This chain uses TRBV20-1 with TRBJ2-4, with 11 positions matching TRBD1. The CDR3 consists of 13 residues. The V gene end was trimmed by 6 bases and the J gene end by 4 bases; junction bases not matched to a gene: 2. The germline V gene has CDR1 DFQATT and CDR2 SNEGSKA (reference sequence). CDR3 region: CSAGTGGKNIQYF. Written as DNA, the CDR3 is TGCAGTGCCGGGACAGGGGGGAAAAACATTCAGTACTTC.

This clonotype was seen ten or more times. The V call is TRBV6-6, the J call TRBJ1-1; D uncertain. V lost 0 bases, J lost 0 bases, and 8 bases lay in between. CDR3 length: 15 residues. Looked up from germline, CDR1 is MNHNY and CDR2 is SVGAGI (reference sequence). This chain's CDR3 is CASSYSRILNTEAFF. The CDR3 bases are TGTGCCAGCAGTTACTCGCGAATTTTGAACACTGAAGCTTTCTTT.

The V gene is TRBV5-1, the J gene TRBJ2-1; D gene uncertain. The CDR3 consists of 16 residues. Trimming took 1 base from V and 6 from J, leaving 17 bases between them. Germline V lookup: CDR1 SGHRS, CDR2 YFSETQ. CDR3: CASSLQLAAALNEQFF. The CDR3 bases are TGCGCCAGCAGCTTGCAACTGGCGGCAGCCCTCAATGAGCAGTTCTTC.

This clonotype appeared many times. The CDR3 is CSARDAAHQETQYF. The CDR3 DNA reads TGCAGTGCTAGAGACGCAGCCCATCAAGAGACCCAGTACTTC. The V call is TRBV20-1, the J call TRBJ2-5; D ambiguous. Trimming cost V 0 bases and J 2 bases, with 10 bases left between them. CDR1 and CDR2 from the germline V gene are DFQATT and SNEGSKA (reference sequence). The CDR3 loop spans 14 amino acids.

This clonotype rates as medium-sized. Here the CDR3 DNA reads TGCGCCAGCAGCGCCGGACTAGCGGGGGGGTCCTACGAGCAGTACTTC. As protein: CASSAGLAGGSYEQYF. The gene calls are TRBV5-1 and TRBJ2-7; 15 bases line up with TRBD2. CDR1 and CDR2 (germline): SGHRS, YFSETQ. This CDR3 contains 16 residues. The ends lost 4 bases at V and 1 base at J; junction bases unmatched: 3.

Many counts were recorded for this clonotype. This chain links TRBV12-3 or TRBV12-4 with TRBJ1-3; D not resolved. The V and J ends lost 7 bases and 3 bases respectively, with 13 bases between them. This CDR3 region has 14 residues. The CDR3 loop reads CASTEQADGNTIYF. CDR3 DNA sequence: TGTGCCAGCACCGAGCAGGCGGATGGAAACACCATATATTTT.

In this sample, this clonotype turned up many times. The chain links TRBV5-1 to TRBJ1-2, with 11 bases aligning to TRBD1. The CDR3 consists of 16 residues. J gave up 4 bases and V 4 bases, and 9 bases lay outside the gene matches. The germline V gene encodes CDR1 SGHRS and CDR2 YFSETQ. The CDR3 DNA is TGCGCCAGCAGCCTAGGACAGGGGGCAAGGAGCTATGGCTACACCTTC. This gives the protein CASSLGQGARSYGYTF.